The clone carrying this T cell receptor beta chain was detected a few times. Antigen unknown. Expressed TCRB transcripts were sequenced, since all the RNA that had been isolated was reverse transcribed. Clones were sequenced by immunoSEQ multiplex PCR, and TCRdb holds only the in-frame ones, with some missing. The top ten clones hold about 0.086% of a sample with hundreds of thousands of clones, less than 20% of them seen once. The record originates from a study of beta chain features in type 1 diabetes. Findings of the study overall: Patients with Type 1 diabetes showed moderately but significantly shorter TCRB CDR3s in all four CD4+ subsets. The similarity of naive, central memory and Treg TCRB repertoires appeared greater among patients than among healthy donors.

CDR1 and CDR2 from the germline V gene are SGHTA and FQGNSA. The germline V and J ends were trimmed by 5 bases and 0 bases, with 13 bases remaining between them. The CDR3 length is 15 residues. The V and J genes are TRBV7-2 and TRBJ2-5, with D uncertain. The receptor was isolated from a man aged 18 to 35 in good health. The sequenced material came from naive CD4+ T cells from blood. The CDR3 coding sequence is TGTGCCAGCAGCCGCCAACAAATGTACCAAGAGACCCAGTACTTC. This codes for CASSRQQMYQETQYF. Complete variable domain (other parts from reference TRBV7-2 and TRBJ2-5): GAGVSQSPSNKVTEKGKDVELRCDPISGHTALYWYRQSLGQGLEFLIYFQGNSAPDKSGLPSDRFSAERTGGSVSTLTIQRTQQEDSAVYLCASSRQQMYQETQYFGPGTRLLVL.